Below, 22 T cell receptor beta chains from the same sample are listed, as sequenced in a study of blood T cell repertoires in COVID-19. This table comes from immunoSEQ multiplex PCR, and its TCRdb copy is limited to in-frame clones, with some not included. The table lists around 100,000 clones, about 89% of them singletons. Sequences were obtained from peripheral blood. These receptors originate from a human donor in a cohort sampled during active COVID-19.

This clone was recorded once. The chain has TRBV4-2 and TRBJ1-2; perhaps TRBD1 as D (6 bases). Germline-derived CDR1 and CDR2 are LGHNA and YNFKEQ. Trimming shortened V by 2 bases and J by 3 bases, and 13 bases separated the two germline ends. This CDR3 spans 15 amino acids. The CDR3 nucleotides are TGTGCCAGCAGCCAAAACAGGGTGCAATACTATGGCTACACCTTC. It specifies CASSQNRVQYYGYTF.

The rearrangement links TRBV2 to TRBJ1-4; D is unresolved. The CDR3 consists of 13 residues. V lost 7 bases and J 1 base, leaving 7 bases between the germline ends. Germline-derived CDR1 and CDR2 are SNHLY and FYNNEI. The CDR3 DNA is TGTGCCAGCAAAGGCGGAACTAATGAAAAACTGTTTTTT. Translating it yields CASKGGTNEKLFF.

V and J are TRBV7-2 and TRBJ2-5, with a possible D match to TRBD1 (6 bases). This CDR3 is 15 amino acids long. Trimming pared 0 bases from V and 1 base from J, leaving 9 bases between. Germline CDR1 SGHTA, CDR2 FQGNSA. This CDR3 reads CASSLAGAFQETQYF. DNA of the CDR3: TGTGCCAGCAGCTTAGCGGGGGCTTTCCAAGAGACCCAGTACTTC.

The chain recombines TRBV24-1 with TRBJ2-1, with a tentative D call TRBD2 (5 bases). The V end was cut by 3 bases, the J end by 4 bases, with 9 bases between. Germline V gene sequence: CDR1 KGHDR, CDR2 SFDVKD. The CDR3 spans 14 residues. CDR3 in DNA: TGTGCCACCAGTGATCCGGGATCGTACAATGAGCAGTTCTTC. Protein: CATSDPGSYNEQFF.

The chain has TRBV28 and TRBJ1-1; D possibly corresponds to TRBD1 (5 bases). CDR3 length: 15 residues. The germline CDR1 and CDR2 sequences are MDHEN and SYDVKM. Between the trimmed V and J ends, which lost 3 bases and 3 bases, there was a span of 14 bases. The DNA for the CDR3 is TGTGCCAGCAGTTTGAGTGGGGCGATGGACACTGAAGCTTTCTTT. Residues: CASSLSGAMDTEAFF.

V is TRBV6-2 or TRBV6-3 and J is TRBJ2-3; perhaps TRBD2 as D (6 bases). Germline V gene lookup returns CDR1 MNHEY and CDR2 SVGEGT. This CDR3 contains 11 residues. Trimming cost V 6 bases and J 8 bases, with 9 bases left between them. The CDR3 nucleotides are TGTGCCAGCAGCCTCGGGGGTACGCAGTATTTT. It is translated as CASSLGGTQYF.

As for this clone: The junction departs from germline at one end; a sequencing error may be responsible. V gene TRBV7-9 combines with J gene TRBJ2-1, with 10 bases aligning to TRBD2. The CDR3 covers 15 residues. Germline lookup yields CDR1 SEHNR and CDR2 FQNEAQ (reference sequence). CDR3 residues: CASSLAGAPYNEQFF. Written as DNA, the CDR3 is TGTGCCAGCAGCCTAGCGGGAGCGCCCTACAATGAGCAGTTCTTC.

The chain combines TRBV7-8 with TRBJ2-7, with 8 bases matching TRBD1. The CDR3 has 16 amino acids. Germline CDR1 SGHVS, CDR2 FQNEAQ. With V trimmed by 1 base and J by 3 bases, 8 bases remained unmatched. The CDR3 DNA sequence: TGTGCCAGCAGCTTAGGACAGTTTGACAGGGGCTACGAGCAGTACTTC. Its protein product is CASSLGQFDRGYEQYF. Complete variable domain (other parts from reference TRBV7-8 and TRBJ2-7): GAGVSQSPRYKVAKRGQDVALRCDPISGHVSLFWYQQALGQGPEFLTYFQNEAQLDKSGLPSDRFFAERPEGSVSTLKIQRTQQEDSAVYLCASSLGQFDRGYEQYFGPGTRLTVT.

This rearrangement joins TRBV9 to TRBJ2-1, with 9 bases that match TRBD2. Germline V gene data show CDR1 as SGDLS and CDR2 as YYNGEE. The CDR3 covers 16 residues. V was clipped by 4 bases and J by 10 bases; unmatched bases: 15. The chain's CDR3 is CASSPGGVAGELEQFF. The CDR3 DNA sequence: TGTGCCAGCAGCCCAGGGGGAGTAGCGGGGGAGCTAGAGCAGTTCTTC.

This CDR3 is CASSLSGGHHEQYF. The CDR3 nucleotides read TGTGCCAGCAGTTTAAGCGGGGGGCACCACGAGCAGTACTTC. This chain connects TRBV6-6 to TRBJ2-7; 9 bases are shared with TRBD2. The CDR3 is made up of 14 amino acids. Unmatched junction bases numbered 6, after V lost 4 bases and J lost 5 bases. Germline V lookup: CDR1 MNHNY, CDR2 SVGAGI (reference sequence).

This clone was seen a few times. The chain couples TRBV7-3 to TRBJ1-2; 8 nucleotides match TRBD1. The CDR3 consists of 15 residues. The V segment lost 0 bases and the J segment 4 bases; nucleotides outside the gene matches: 4. Germline values: CDR1 SGHTA, CDR2 FQGTGA. The CDR3 loop reads CASSLTSGGSYGYTF. CDR3 DNA: TGTGCCAGCAGCTTAACGTCAGGGGGCAGCTATGGCTACACCTTC.

The chain recombines TRBV30 with TRBJ1-2, with 9 bases that match TRBD1. The CDR3 totals 14 residues. The junction had 5 bases not matched to a gene; V was cut back by 3 bases and J by 3 bases. Germline CDR1 GTSNPN, CDR2 SVGIG (reference sequence). CDR3 protein: CAWRVTGGDYGYTF. The CDR3 coding sequence is TGTGCCTGGAGGGTGACAGGGGGGGACTATGGCTACACCTTC. Full variable domain (missing parts from reference TRBV30 and TRBJ1-2): SQTIHQWPATLVQPVGSPLSLECTVEGTSNPNLYWYRQAAGRGLQLLFYSVGIGQISSEVPQNLSASRPQDRQFILSSKKLLLSDSGFYLCAWRVTGGDYGYTFGSGTRLTVV.

The rearrangement links TRBV25-1 to TRBJ2-5, with TRBD2 matching 7 bases. V shed 2 bases, J shed 2 bases, and the junction held 2 bases outside the gene matches. The CDR3 contains 14 residues. Germline CDR1 and CDR2: MGHDK and SYGVNS. The CDR3 protein is CASSELGGQETQYF. The CDR3 nucleotides are TGTGCCAGCAGTGAACTCGGGGGGCAAGAGACCCAGTACTTC.

V gene TRBV6-6 combines with J gene TRBJ2-3; D is perhaps TRBD1 (5 bases). CDR3 length: 15 amino acids. The V gene's germline CDR1 is MNHNY and CDR2 SVGAGI (reference sequence). V lost 7 bases and J lost 6, with 20 bases in between. CDR3 sequence reads: CASMGLHGVTDTQYF. CDR3 bases: TGTGCCAGCATGGGGCTCCATGGTGTTACGGATACGCAGTATTTT.

This sequence joins TRBV25-1 and TRBJ2-1; 13 bases map to TRBD2. Losses at the gene ends were 5 bases for V and 5 bases for J; bases not matched to a gene: 6. The germline V gene encodes CDR1 MGHDK and CDR2 SYGVNS. The CDR3 extends over 16 amino acids. In DNA form, the CDR3 reads TGTGCCAGCAGTCGGACTAGCGGGAGTGGCGACAATGAGCAGTTCTTC. Translating it yields CASSRTSGSGDNEQFF.

The V call is TRBV5-4, the J call TRBJ1-3; D possibly corresponds to TRBD1 (6 bases). Trimming left V 0 bases short and J 3 bases short, with 7 bases between. CDR3 length equals 14 residues. CDR1 SGHNT and CDR2 YYREEE come from the germline V gene (reference sequence). CDR3 DNA sequence: TGTGCCAGCAGCTTGGGGGGGCGTGGAAACACCATATATTTT. Protein sequence: CASSLGGRGNTIYF.

V gene TRBV4-1 combines with J gene TRBJ1-1, with 7 bases aligning to TRBD1. The trim removed 4 bases at V and 1 base at J, leaving 3 bases unmatched. Per germline, CDR1 MGHRA and CDR2 YSYEKL. CDR3 size: 14 residues. Here the CDR3 reads CASSLRTGNTEAFF. Written as DNA, the CDR3 is TGCGCCAGCAGCCTGAGGACAGGGAACACTGAAGCTTTCTTT.

V gene TRBV7-9 combines with J gene TRBJ1-3; D is undetermined. This CDR3 comprises 12 residues. Germline-derived CDR1 and CDR2 are SEHNR and FQNEAQ (reference sequence). Trimming left V 4 bases short and J 4 bases short, with 5 bases between. The CDR3, as DNA: TGTGCCAGCAGCTCCGTCGGAAACACCATATATTTT. It codes for CASSSVGNTIYF.

V and J are TRBV2 and TRBJ1-6; D is perhaps TRBD1 (6 bases). Per germline, CDR1 SNHLY and CDR2 FYNNEI. V lost 1 base and J lost 9, with 10 bases in between. CDR3 length: 14 amino acids. This CDR3 reads CASSEGGPVSPLHF. CDR3 in DNA: TGTGCCAGCAGTGAAGGGGGGCCAGTTTCACCCCTCCACTTT. Based on the CDR3 plus reference TRBV2 and TRBJ1-6, the full variable domain is EPEVTQTPSHQVTQMGQEVILRCVPISNHLYFYWYRQILGQKVEFLVSFYNNEISEKSEIFDDQFSVERPDGSNFTLKIRSTKLEDSAMYFCASSEGGPVSPLHFGNGTRLTVT.

The CDR3 DNA reads TGTGCCAGCAGCTCAATGGGACTAGCGGGAAACAATGAGCAGTTCTTC. Its protein is CASSSMGLAGNNEQFF. This chain joins TRBV11-2 and TRBJ2-1, with 13 bases that match TRBD2. The CDR3 is 16 residues long. The V and J ends lost 4 bases and 5 bases, in that order; junction bases with no gene match: 5. Germline CDR1 SGHAT, CDR2 FQNNGV.

The V gene is TRBV3-1 (or the pseudogene TRBV3-2), the J gene TRBJ2-1; 14 bases are a match to TRBD2. Looked up from germline, CDR1 is LGHDT and CDR2 is YNNKEL (reference sequence). Trimming took 4 bases from V and 7 from J; bases not matched to a gene: 3. The CDR3 is 15 residues long. The CDR3 region has the DNA TGTGCCAGCAGCCTTGGGACTAGCGGGGGTAATGAGCAGTTCTTC. This encodes CASSLGTSGGNEQFF.

V gene TRBV3-1 (or the pseudogene TRBV3-2) combines with J gene TRBJ1-2; 8 bases match TRBD1. Trimming removed 4 bases from V and 5 bases from J; junction bases left unmatched: 6. In germline, CDR1 is LGHDT, CDR2 YNNKEL (reference sequence). CDR3 length: 14 amino acids. The CDR3 sequence: CASSPRQGSYGYTF. The CDR3 nucleotides are TGTGCCAGCAGCCCTCGACAGGGGAGTTATGGCTACACCTTC.